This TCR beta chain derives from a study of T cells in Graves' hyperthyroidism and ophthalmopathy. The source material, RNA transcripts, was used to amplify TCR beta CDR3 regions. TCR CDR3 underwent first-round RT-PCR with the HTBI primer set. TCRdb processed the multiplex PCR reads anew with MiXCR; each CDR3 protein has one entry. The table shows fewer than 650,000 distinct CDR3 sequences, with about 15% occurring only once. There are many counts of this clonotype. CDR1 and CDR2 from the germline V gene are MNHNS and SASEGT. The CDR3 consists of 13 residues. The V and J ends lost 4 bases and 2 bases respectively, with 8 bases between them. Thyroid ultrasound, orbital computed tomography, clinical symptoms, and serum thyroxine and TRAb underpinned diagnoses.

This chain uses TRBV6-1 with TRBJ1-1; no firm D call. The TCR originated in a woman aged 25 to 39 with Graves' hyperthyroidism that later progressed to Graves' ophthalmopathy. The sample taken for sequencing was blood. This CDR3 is CASSGTLNTEAFF. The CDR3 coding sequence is TGTGCCAGCAGTGGAACACTAAACACTGAAGCTTTCTTT.